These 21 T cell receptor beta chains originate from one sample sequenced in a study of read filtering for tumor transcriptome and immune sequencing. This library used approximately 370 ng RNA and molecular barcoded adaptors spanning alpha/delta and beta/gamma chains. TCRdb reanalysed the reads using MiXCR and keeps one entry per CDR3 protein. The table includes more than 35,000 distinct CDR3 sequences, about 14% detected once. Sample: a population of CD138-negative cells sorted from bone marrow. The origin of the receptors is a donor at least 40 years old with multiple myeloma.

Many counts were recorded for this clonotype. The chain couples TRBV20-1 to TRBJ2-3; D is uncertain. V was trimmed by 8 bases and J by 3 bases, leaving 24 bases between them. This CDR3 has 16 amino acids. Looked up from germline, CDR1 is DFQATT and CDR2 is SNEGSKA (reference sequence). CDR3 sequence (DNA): TGCAGTATTCGCATGGATAGATGGCCAGAAACAGATACGCAGTATTTT. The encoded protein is CSIRMDRWPETDTQYF.

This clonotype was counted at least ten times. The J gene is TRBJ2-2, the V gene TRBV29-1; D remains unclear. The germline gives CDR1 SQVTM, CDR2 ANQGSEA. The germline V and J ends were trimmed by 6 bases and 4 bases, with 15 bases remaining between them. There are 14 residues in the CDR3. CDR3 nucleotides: TGCAGCGTGACACTCCGGGCCCTCACCGGGGAGCTGTTTTTT. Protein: CSVTLRALTGELFF.

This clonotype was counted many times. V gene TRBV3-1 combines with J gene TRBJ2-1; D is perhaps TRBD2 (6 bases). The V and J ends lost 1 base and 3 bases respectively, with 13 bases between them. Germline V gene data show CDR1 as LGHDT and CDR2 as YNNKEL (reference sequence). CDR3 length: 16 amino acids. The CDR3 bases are TGTGCCAGCAGCCAAGTCCTCGGGGGTAGCTACAATGAGCAGTTCTTC. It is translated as CASSQVLGGSYNEQFF.

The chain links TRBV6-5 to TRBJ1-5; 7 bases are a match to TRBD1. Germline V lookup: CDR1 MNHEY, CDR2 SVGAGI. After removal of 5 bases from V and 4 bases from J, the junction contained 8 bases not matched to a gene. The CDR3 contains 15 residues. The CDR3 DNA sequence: TGTGCCAGCAGTACCGGGACAGCCCTTAATCAGCCCCAGCATTTT. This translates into CASSTGTALNQPQHF.

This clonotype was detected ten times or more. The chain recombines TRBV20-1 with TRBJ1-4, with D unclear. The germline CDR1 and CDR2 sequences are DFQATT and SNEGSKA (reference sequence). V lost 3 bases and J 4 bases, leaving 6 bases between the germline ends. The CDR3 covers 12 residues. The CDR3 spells CSASGVNEKLFF. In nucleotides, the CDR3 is TGCAGTGCTAGTGGTGTTAATGAAAAACTGTTTTTT.

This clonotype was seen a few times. As DNA, the CDR3 is TGTGCCAGCAGCCATACACCGAACACTGAAGCTTTCTTT. This encodes CASSHTPNTEAFF. The chain uses TRBV5-6 and TRBJ1-1; D not certain. This CDR3 is built from 13 residues. V gave up 4 bases and J gave up 1 base, with 8 bases separating them. CDR1 is SGHDT and CDR2 is YYEEEE in the germline V gene.

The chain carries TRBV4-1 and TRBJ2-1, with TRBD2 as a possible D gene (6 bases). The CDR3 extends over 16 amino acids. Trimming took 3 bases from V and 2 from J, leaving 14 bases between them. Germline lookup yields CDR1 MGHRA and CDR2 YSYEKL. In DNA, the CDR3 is TGCGCCAGCAGCCACAGCAGGGAGGTAGCCTACAATGAGCAGTTCTTC. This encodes CASSHSREVAYNEQFF.

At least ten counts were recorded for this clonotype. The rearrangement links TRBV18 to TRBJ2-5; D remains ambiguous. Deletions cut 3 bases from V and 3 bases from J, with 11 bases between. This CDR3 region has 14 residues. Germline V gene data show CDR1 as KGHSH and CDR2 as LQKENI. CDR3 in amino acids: CASSPFDGEETQYF. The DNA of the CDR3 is TGTGCCAGCTCACCTTTTGACGGTGAAGAGACCCAGTACTTC.

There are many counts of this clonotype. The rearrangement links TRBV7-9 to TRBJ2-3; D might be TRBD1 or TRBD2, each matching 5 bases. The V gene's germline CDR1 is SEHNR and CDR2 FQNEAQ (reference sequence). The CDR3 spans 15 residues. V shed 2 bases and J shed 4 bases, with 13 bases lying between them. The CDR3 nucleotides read TGTGCCAGCAGCTTAAGTTCCGAGGGGCCAGATACGCAGTATTTT. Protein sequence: CASSLSSEGPDTQYF.

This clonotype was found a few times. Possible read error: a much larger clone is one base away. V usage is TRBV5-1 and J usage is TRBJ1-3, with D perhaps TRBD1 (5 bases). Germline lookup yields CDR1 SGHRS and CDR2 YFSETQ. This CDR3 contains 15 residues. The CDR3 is CASTLSGDSGDTIYF. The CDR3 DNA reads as TGCGCCAGCACGCTTTCTGGGGACTCTGGAGACACCATATATTTT.

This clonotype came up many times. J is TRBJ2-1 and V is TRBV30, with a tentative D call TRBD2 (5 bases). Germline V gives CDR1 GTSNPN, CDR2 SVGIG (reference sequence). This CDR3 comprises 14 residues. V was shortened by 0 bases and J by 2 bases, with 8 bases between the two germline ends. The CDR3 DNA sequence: TGTGCCTGGAGTGTAGCGGCAACCTACAATGAGCAGTTCTTC. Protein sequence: CAWSVAATYNEQFF. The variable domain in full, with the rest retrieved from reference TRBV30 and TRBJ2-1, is SQTIHQWPATLVQPVGSPLSLECTVEGTSNPNLYWYRQAAGRGLQLLFYSVGIGQISSEVPQNLSASRPQDRQFILSSKKLLLSDSGFYLCAWSVAATYNEQFFGPGTRLTVL.

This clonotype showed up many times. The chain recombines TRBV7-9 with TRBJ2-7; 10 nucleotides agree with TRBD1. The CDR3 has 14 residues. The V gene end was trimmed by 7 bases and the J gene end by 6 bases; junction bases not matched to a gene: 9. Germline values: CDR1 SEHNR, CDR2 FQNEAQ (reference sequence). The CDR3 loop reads CASIDGTGDREQYF. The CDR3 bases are TGTGCCAGCATCGACGGGACAGGGGATCGCGAGCAGTACTTC.

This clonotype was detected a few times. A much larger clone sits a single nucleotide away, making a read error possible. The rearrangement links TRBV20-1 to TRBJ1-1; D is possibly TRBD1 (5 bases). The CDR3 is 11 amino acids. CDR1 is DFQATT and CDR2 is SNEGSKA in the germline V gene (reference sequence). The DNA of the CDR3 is TGCAGAGCTAGTCCAGGGAACAAAGCTTTCTTT. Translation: CRASPGNKAFF.

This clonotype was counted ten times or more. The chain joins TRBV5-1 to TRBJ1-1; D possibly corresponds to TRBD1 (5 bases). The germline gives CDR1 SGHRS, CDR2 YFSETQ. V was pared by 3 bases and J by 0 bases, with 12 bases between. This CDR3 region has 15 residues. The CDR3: CASSWDGSLNTEAFF. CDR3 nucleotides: TGCGCCAGCAGCTGGGACGGGAGCCTGAACACTGAAGCTTTCTTT.

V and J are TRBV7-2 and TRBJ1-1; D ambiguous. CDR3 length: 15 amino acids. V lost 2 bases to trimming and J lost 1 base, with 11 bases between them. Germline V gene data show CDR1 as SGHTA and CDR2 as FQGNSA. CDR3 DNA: TGTGCCAGCAGCTTAAGCTACGGGCAGAACACTGAAGCTTTCTTT. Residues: CASSLSYGQNTEAFF.

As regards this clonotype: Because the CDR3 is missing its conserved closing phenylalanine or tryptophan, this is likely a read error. The CDR3 nucleotides read TGCAGTGCTGGACCCCTCCACCTT. Translated: CSAGPLHL. This chain links TRBV20-1 with TRBJ1-6; no clear D gene. V lost 5 bases to trimming and J lost 12 bases, with 2 bases between them. CDR3 length equals 8 residues. CDR1 and CDR2 (germline): DFQATT, SNEGSKA (reference sequence).

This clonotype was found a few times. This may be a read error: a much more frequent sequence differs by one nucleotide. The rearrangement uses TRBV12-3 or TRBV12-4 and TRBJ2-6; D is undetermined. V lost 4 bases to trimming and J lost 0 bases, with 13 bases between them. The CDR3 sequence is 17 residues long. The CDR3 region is CASSSRFLSSGANVLTF. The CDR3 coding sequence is TGTGCCAGCAGTTCCCGGTTTTTGAGCTCTGGGGCCAACGTCCTGACTTTC.

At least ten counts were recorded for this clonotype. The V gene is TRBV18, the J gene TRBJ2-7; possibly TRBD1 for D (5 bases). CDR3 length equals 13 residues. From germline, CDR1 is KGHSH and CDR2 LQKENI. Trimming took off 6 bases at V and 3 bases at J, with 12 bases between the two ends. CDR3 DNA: TGTGCCAGCTCCCCTGACAGAGTCTACGAGCAGTACTTC. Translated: CASSPDRVYEQYF.

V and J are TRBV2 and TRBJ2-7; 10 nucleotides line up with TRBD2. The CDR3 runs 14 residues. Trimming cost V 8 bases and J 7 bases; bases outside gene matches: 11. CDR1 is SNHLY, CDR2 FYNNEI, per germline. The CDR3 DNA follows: TGTGCCAGCCGGGCTAGCGGGGGTTCGGAGGAGCAGTACTTC. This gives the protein CASRASGGSEEQYF.

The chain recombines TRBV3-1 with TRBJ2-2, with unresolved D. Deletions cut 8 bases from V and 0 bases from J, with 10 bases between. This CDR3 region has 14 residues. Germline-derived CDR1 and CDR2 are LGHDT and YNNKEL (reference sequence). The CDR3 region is CASQSVTNTGELFF. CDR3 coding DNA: TGTGCCAGCCAAAGTGTGACGAACACCGGGGAGCTGTTTTTT.

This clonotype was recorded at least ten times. CDR3 loop: CASSQDRASYNEQFF. For the CDR3, the DNA is TGTGCCAGCAGTCAGGACAGGGCTTCCTACAATGAGCAGTTCTTC. The J gene is TRBJ2-1, the V gene TRBV3-1; 8 nucleotides line up with TRBD1. Per the germline V gene, CDR1 is LGHDT and CDR2 is YNNKEL (reference sequence). This CDR3 is built from 15 residues. V was pared by 6 bases and J by 1 base, with 5 bases of the junction left unmatched.